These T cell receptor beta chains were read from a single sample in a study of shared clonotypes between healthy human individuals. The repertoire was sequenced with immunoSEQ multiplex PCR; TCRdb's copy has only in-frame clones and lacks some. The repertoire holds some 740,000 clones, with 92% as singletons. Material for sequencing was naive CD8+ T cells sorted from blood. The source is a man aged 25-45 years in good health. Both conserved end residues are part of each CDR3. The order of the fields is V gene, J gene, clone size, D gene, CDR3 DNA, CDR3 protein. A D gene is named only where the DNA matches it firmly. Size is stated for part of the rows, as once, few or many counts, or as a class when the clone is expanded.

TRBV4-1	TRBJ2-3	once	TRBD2	TGCGCCAGCAGAAAAGAAGGAGGGACTAGCGGGAGCACAGATACGCAGTATTTT	CASRKEGGTSGSTDTQYF
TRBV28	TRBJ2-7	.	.	TGTGCCAGCAGTTTAGTGGACAACTCCTACGAGCAGTACTTC	CASSLVDNSYEQYF
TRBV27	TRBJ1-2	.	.	TGTGCCAGCAGCCCCTATGTGGGGGGGAACTATGGCTACACCTTC	CASSPYVGGNYGYTF
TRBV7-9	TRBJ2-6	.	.	TGTGCCAGCAGCTTTAGAGTTGTCGGGGCCAACGTCCTGACTTTC	CASSFRVVGANVLTF
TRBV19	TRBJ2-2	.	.	TGTGCCAGTAGGGTGTTTAACACCGGGGAGCTGTTTTTT	CASRVFNTGELFF
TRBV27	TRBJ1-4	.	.	TGTGCCAGCAGTACCGGGACGGACCGAGGAAAACTGTTTTTT	CASSTGTDRGKLFF
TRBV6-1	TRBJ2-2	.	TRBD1	TGTGCCAGCAGTGAAGACAGGGGGAACACCGGGGAGCTGTTTTTT	CASSEDRGNTGELFF
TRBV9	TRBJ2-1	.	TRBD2	TGTGCCAGCAGCGTAGGGACTAGCGGATCCTACAATGAGCAGTTCTTC	CASSVGTSGSYNEQFF
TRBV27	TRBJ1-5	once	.	TGTGCCAGCGCTTTGGGGGCAGGGATCAAGCCCCAGCATTTT	CASALGAGIKPQHF
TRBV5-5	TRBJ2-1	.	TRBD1	TGTGCCAGCAGTTATGACAGGGGGGCCTACAATGAGCAGTTCTTC	CASSYDRGAYNEQFF
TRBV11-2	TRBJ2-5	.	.	TGTGCCAGCAGCTTATGGGCAGGAGGGGAGACCCAGTACTTC	CASSLWAGGETQYF
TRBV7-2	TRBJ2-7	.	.	TGTGCCAGCAGCTTAGACGGGACCTTTGGGTTCTACGAGCAGTACTTC	CASSLDGTFGFYEQYF
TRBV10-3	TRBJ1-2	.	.	TGTGCCATCAGTGAGTCCCAGCCGGGCTATGGCTACACCTTC	CAISESQPGYGYTF
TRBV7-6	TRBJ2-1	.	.	TGTGCCAGCAGCTTAGCGCTACGGGATGACAATGAGCAGTTCTTC	CASSLALRDDNEQFF
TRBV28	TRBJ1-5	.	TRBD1	TGTGCCAGCAGTTTATACCGGACAGGGCGTACCAATCAGCCCCAGCATTTT	CASSLYRTGRTNQPQHF
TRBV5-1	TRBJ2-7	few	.	TGCGCCAGCATGAAGGCGGGCCCCGGGGAGCAGTACTTC	CASMKAGPGEQYF
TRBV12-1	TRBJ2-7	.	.	TGTGCCAGCACCTTTACGGAGGACCCAACACCGCAGTACTTC	CASTFTEDPTPQYF
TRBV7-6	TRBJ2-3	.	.	TGTGCCAGCAGCTTGGTGACTAGTTTTACAGATACGCAGTATTTT	CASSLVTSFTDTQYF
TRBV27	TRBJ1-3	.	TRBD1	TGTGCCAGCAGTTTATCCAACAGGGGGCCGGGAAACACCATATATTTT	CASSLSNRGPGNTIYF
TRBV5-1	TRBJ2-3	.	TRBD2	TGCGCCAGCAGCTTGGTGTGGGAGGGCGAGGATGTAGATACGCAGTATTTT	CASSLVWEGEDVDTQYF
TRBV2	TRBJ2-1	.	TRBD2	TGTGCCAGTAGACTAGCGGGAGTCAATGAGCAGTTCTTC	CASRLAGVNEQFF
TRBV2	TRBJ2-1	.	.	TGTGCCAGCAGTGATGAGACAGGCGACAATGAGCAGTTCTTC	CASSDETGDNEQFF
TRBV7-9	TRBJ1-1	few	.	TGTGCCAGCAGCCCCACCGGCACTGAAGCTTTCTTT	CASSPTGTEAFF
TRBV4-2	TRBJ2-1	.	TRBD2	TGTGCCAGCAGCCAAGATTGGACTAGCGGGAGCTTGGATGAGCAGTTCTTC	CASSQDWTSGSLDEQFF
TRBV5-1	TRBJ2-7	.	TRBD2	TGCGCCAGCAGCCCGTCTGCGGGGGAGCTCCTCTACGAGCAGTACTTC	CASSPSAGELLYEQYF
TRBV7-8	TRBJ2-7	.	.	TGTGCCAGCAGCCCCCGGGTGGGGTACGAGCAGTACTTC	CASSPRVGYEQYF
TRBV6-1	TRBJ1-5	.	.	TGTGCCAGCAGCCGAGAAAGCCGTTCCCAGCATTTT	CASSRESRSQHF
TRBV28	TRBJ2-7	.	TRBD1	TGTGCCAGCAGTGAAAGCCCGGGACAGGGATCATACGAGCAGTACTTC	CASSESPGQGSYEQYF
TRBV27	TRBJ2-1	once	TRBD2	TGTGCCAGCAGTTTACTAGCGGGCTATGAGCAGTTCTTC	CASSLLAGYEQFF
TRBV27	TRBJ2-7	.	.	TGTGCCAGCAAAAGGGGGTCCTACGAGCAGTACTTC	CASKRGSYEQYF
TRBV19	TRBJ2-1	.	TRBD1	TGTGCCAGTAGTATCCTCGGGACAGGGGGCAATGAGCAGTTCTTC	CASSILGTGGNEQFF
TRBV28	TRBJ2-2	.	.	TGTGCCAGCAGTTTCCGGGACACCTTCACCGGGGAGCTGTTTTTT	CASSFRDTFTGELFF
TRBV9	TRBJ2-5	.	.	TGTGCCAGCAGCGTAGAAGGGTCGGAGGGTGAGACCCAGTACTTC	CASSVEGSEGETQYF
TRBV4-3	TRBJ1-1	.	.	TGCGCCAGCAGCCAATCTCTGAGGGTGGGTCGGGGCACTGAAGCTTTCTTT	CASSQSLRVGRGTEAFF
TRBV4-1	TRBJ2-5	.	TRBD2	TGCGCCAGCAGCCGACGACTAGCGGGAGAGGACAGCCAAGAGACCCAGTACTTC	CASSRRLAGEDSQETQYF
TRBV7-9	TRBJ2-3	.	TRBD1	TGTGCCAGCAGCCCCAGGGGGAATCATGCAGATACGCAGTATTTT	CASSPRGNHADTQYF
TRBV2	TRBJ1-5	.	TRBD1	TGTGCCAGCAGCCCTGGGACAGTTAGCAATCAGCCCCAGCATTTT	CASSPGTVSNQPQHF
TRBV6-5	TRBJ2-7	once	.	TGTGCCAGCAGTTACCAACCTCTAGGGGAGCAGTACTTC	CASSYQPLGEQYF
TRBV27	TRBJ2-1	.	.	TGTGCCAGCAGGCTGAGAGAACGATACAATGAGCAGTTCTTC	CASRLRERYNEQFF
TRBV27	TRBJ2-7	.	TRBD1	TGTGCCAGCAGTTTGCGGGCATCGCGGGACAGGGGTCCCTCCTACGAGCAGTACTTC	CASSLRASRDRGPSYEQYF
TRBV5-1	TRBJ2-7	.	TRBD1	TGCGCCAGCGGCTCGGGACAGGTCAGCTCCTACGAGCAGTACTTC	CASGSGQVSSYEQYF
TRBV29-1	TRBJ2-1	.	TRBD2	TGCAGTCTCTCTGGGCTAGCGGGAGAGAGCTCCTACAATGAGCAGTTCTTC	CSLSGLAGESSYNEQFF
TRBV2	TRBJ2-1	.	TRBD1	TGTGCCAGCAGTTCGGGACAGGGCTCCTACAATGAGCAGTTCTTC	CASSSGQGSYNEQFF
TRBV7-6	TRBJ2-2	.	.	TGTGCCAGCAGCCGGGGCGCGAACACCGGGGAGCTGTTTTTT	CASSRGANTGELFF
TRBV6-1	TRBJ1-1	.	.	TGTGCCAGCAGTGTCAACAGGGTTGCGAACACTGAAGCTTTCTTT	CASSVNRVANTEAFF
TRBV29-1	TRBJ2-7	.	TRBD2	TGCAGCGTTGAAGGAACTGGACTAGTACACGAGCAGTACTTC	CSVEGTGLVHEQYF
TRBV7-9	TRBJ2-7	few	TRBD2	TGTGCCAGCAGTGGGGGGGATCACACCACCTACGAGCAGTACTTC	CASSGGDHTTYEQYF
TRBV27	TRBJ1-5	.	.	TGTGCCAGCAGTGGCGGGACGATGGGTCAGCCCCAGCATTTT	CASSGGTMGQPQHF
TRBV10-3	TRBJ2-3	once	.	TGTGCCATCAACCCGGGGCCCGCGGCGGCAGATACGCAGTATTTT	CAINPGPAAADTQYF
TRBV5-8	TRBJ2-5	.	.	TGTGCCAGCAGCTTGGTCATACGGGAACAAGAGACCCAGTACTTC	CASSLVIREQETQYF
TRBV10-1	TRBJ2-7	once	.	TGCGCCAGCAGTGAGTACAGGGCACAGGGACCCTTATCCACCAATACAATCTACGAGCAGTACTTC	CASSEYRAQGPLSTNTIYEQYF
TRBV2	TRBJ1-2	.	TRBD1	TGTGCCAGCAGTGAGAGGGACAGGGTCGCCTATGGCTACACCTTC	CASSERDRVAYGYTF
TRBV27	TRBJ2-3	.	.	TGTGCCAGTAAACCGGGTCTAACGAGAGATACGCAGTATTTT	CASKPGLTRDTQYF
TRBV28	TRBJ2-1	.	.	TGTGCCAGCAGCCTAGGAGGGACTGGAAGCAATGAGCAGTTCTTC	CASSLGGTGSNEQFF
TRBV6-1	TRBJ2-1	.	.	TGTGCCAGCAGTCTAGGGTTCGACGAGCAGTTCTTC	CASSLGFDEQFF